Listed here are 7 T cell receptor beta chains from one sample, sequenced in a study of radiation and T cells in renal cell carcinoma. The method was immunoSEQ multiplex PCR; TCRdb's version includes in-frame clones alone and lacks a portion of them. This sample has roughly 64,000 clones, with about 80% found just once. Time point denoted: blood 4 weeks post-SBRT, at nephrectomy. Treatment of the sample: 15 Gy SBRT to primary tumor, nephrectomy 4 weeks later. The input for sequencing was blood, taken from a patient whose treatment included radiotherapy and nephrectomy. All receptors come from a man in his 60s with renal cell carcinoma.

This chain connects TRBV7-2 to TRBJ1-2; TRBD1 is a possible D gene (6 bases). There are 14 residues in the CDR3. Trimming took off 1 base at V and 8 bases at J, with 14 bases between the two ends. Germline CDR1 and CDR2: SGHTA and FQGNSA. CDR3 coding DNA: TGTGCCAGCAGCTTAGGATTCAGGGGAGGCGGCTACACCTTC. This sequence encodes CASSLGFRGGGYTF.

The rearrangement links TRBV18 to TRBJ1-1; 10 bases are shared with TRBD1. The germline gives CDR1 KGHSH, CDR2 LQKENI. V shed 4 bases, J shed 3 bases, and the junction held 5 bases outside the gene matches. The CDR3 extends over 15 amino acids. Here the CDR3 DNA reads TGTGCCAGCTCACGAGAGACAGGGGGCCACACTGAAGCTTTCTTT. Its translation is CASSRETGGHTEAFF.

This clone was observed a few times. The chain joins TRBV11-2 to TRBJ1-2; no reliable D call. The CDR3 runs to 13 residues. The germline CDR1 and CDR2 sequences are SGHAT and FQNNGV. V was clipped by 2 bases and J by 8 bases, with 12 bases between them. The DNA of the CDR3 is TGTGCCAGCAGCTTAAAGCTCGGCGGAGGCTACACCTTC. Translating it yields CASSLKLGGGYTF.

The gene calls are TRBV4-3 and TRBJ1-2; 9 positions match TRBD1. Germline assignment: CDR1 LGHNA and CDR2 YSLEER. V lost 4 bases, J lost 5 bases, and 8 bases stayed unmatched. This CDR3 is 15 amino acids long. The CDR3 loop reads CASSLRTGAGYGYTF. CDR3 nucleotide sequence: TGCGCCAGCAGCCTCCGGACAGGGGCAGGGTATGGCTACACCTTC.

This clone was seen a few times. This CDR3 is also generated by other DNA sequences in the sample. The chain uses TRBV30 and TRBJ1-2; D gene ambiguous. From germline, CDR1 is GTSNPN and CDR2 SVGIG (reference sequence). V shed 0 bases and J shed 7 bases, with 6 bases lying between them. This CDR3 region has 11 residues. This CDR3 reads CAWSVGSGYTF. The CDR3 DNA is TGTGCCTGGAGTGTGGGGTCTGGCTACACCTTC.

V and J are TRBV20-1 and TRBJ2-7; no firm D call. Trimming shortened V by 0 bases and J by 7 bases, and 7 bases separated the two germline ends. Germline V gives CDR1 DFQATT, CDR2 SNEGSKA (reference sequence). The CDR3 sequence is 11 residues long. The CDR3 DNA is TGCAGTGCTAGAGAAGGCTGGGAGCAGTACTTC. Translated, it gives CSAREGWEQYF.

The chain has TRBV5-4 and TRBJ1-5, with TRBD1 as a possible D gene (5 bases). The V end lost 2 bases, the J end lost 5 bases, and 17 bases lay between the germline ends. There are 16 residues in the CDR3. The germline V gene has CDR1 SGHNT and CDR2 YYREEE (reference sequence). The CDR3: CASSFGGGKRYQPQHF. Written as DNA, the CDR3 is TGTGCCAGCAGCTTCGGGGGGGGGAAGCGATATCAGCCCCAGCATTTT. Full variable domain (rest looked up from reference TRBV5-4 and TRBJ1-5): ETGVTQSPTHLIKTRGQQVTLRCSSQSGHNTVSWYQQALGQGPQFIFQYYREEENGRGNFPPRFSGLQFPNYSSELNVNALELDDSALYLCASSFGGGKRYQPQHFGDGTRLSIL.